This T cell receptor beta chain stems from a study of response to subunit inactivated influenza vaccine. Study-level results: After each seasonal influenza vaccination, few new T cells are recruited, the authors suggested.

Germline V lookup: CDR1 SNHLY, CDR2 FYNNEI. Trimming removed 5 bases from V and 4 bases from J, with 9 bases in between. The CDR3 is 14 residues long. This clonotype showed up just a few times. What it recognizes is unknown. TCRdb recomputed calls from the RT-PCR reads with MiXCR, one row per CDR3 protein. The sample contains about 650,000 distinct CDR3 sequences, about a sixth of which appear only once. The sequence was collected from a man aged 45 to 65 who received an inactivated influenza vaccine. The chain uses TRBV2 and TRBJ2-6; D not certain. This specimen was PBMCs from blood, taken approximately 12 days after vaccination. The CDR3 here is CASSLLKGANVLTF. Written as DNA, the CDR3 is TGTGCCAGCAGTCTACTCAAGGGGGCCAACGTCCTGACTTTC. Together with reference TRBV2 and TRBJ2-6, the CDR3 gives the full variable domain: EPEVTQTPSHQVTQMGQEVILRCVPISNHLYFYWYRQILGQKVEFLVSFYNNEISEKSEIFDDQFSVERPDGSNFTLKIRSTKLEDSAMYFCASSLLKGANVLTFGAGSRLTVL.